These 16 T cell receptor beta chains share one sample of origin, sequenced in a study of blood T cell repertoires in COVID-19. Profiling relied on immunoSEQ multiplex PCR, and the TCRdb table lists in-frame clones only, not all of them. The data hold 97,000 or so clones, with 80% to 85% observed a single time. Sample: peripheral blood. The receptors shown here come from a man in his sixties with acute or convalescent COVID-19.

The chain carries TRBV12-5 and TRBJ2-5; D gene unclear. The ends were cut back, 0 bases at V and 4 bases at J, with 12 bases in the middle. The CDR3 runs to 15 residues. Germline-derived CDR1 and CDR2 are LGHNT and FRNRAP. The CDR3 nucleotides are TGTGCTAGTGGTTTGGTACTGAGCCACGGAGAGACCCAGTACTTC. Protein sequence: CASGLVLSHGETQYF.

The chain is built from TRBV5-1 and TRBJ1-1; no firm D call. The CDR3 has 14 residues. CDR1 SGHRS and CDR2 YFSETQ come from the germline V gene. The germline V and J ends were trimmed by 0 bases and 1 base, with 7 bases remaining between them. CDR3 nucleotide sequence: TGCGCCAGCAGCTTGGTGAGCCGGAACACTGAAGCTTTCTTT. Translating it yields CASSLVSRNTEAFF.

This chain joins TRBV10-3 and TRBJ2-3; 16 bases agree with TRBD2. CDR1 is ENHRY and CDR2 is SYGVKD in the germline V gene. V gave up 10 bases and J gave up 5 bases; unmatched junction bases: 6. The CDR3 has 15 residues. Here the CDR3 reads CATGTSGREGDTQYF. The CDR3 bases are TGTGCCACCGGGACTAGCGGGAGGGAAGGAGATACGCAGTATTTT.

The rearrangement links TRBV5-8 to TRBJ2-2; D is ambiguous. Deletions cut 3 bases from V and 7 bases from J, with 13 bases between. Germline V CDR1 and CDR2: SGHTS, YDEGEE. The CDR3 has 14 amino acids. DNA of the CDR3: TGTGCCAGCAGCTCGCCGAACTATTTCGGGGAGCTGTTTTTT. It specifies CASSSPNYFGELFF.

J is TRBJ2-4 and V is TRBV7-2; D is perhaps TRBD2 (6 bases). CDR1 and CDR2 from the germline V gene are SGHTA and FQGNSA. The CDR3 spans 16 residues. Trimming removed 3 bases at V and 3 bases at J, with 15 bases between. The CDR3 region has the DNA TGTGCCAGCAGCTTGTCCCCGGGAGTCGGCAAAAACATTCAGTACTTC. It encodes CASSLSPGVGKNIQYF.

This chain uses TRBV5-1 with TRBJ2-1; TRBD1 aligns across 7 bases. This CDR3 has 15 residues. V lost 0 bases to trimming and J lost 3 bases; unmatched junction nucleotides: 3. The germline V gene has CDR1 SGHRS and CDR2 YFSETQ. The CDR3 reads CASSLDGTDYNEQFF. The CDR3 nucleotides read TGCGCCAGCAGCTTGGACGGGACAGACTACAATGAGCAGTTCTTC.

The chain recombines TRBV9 with TRBJ1-2; D not resolved. CDR1 and CDR2 (germline): SGDLS, YYNGEE. V shed 0 bases and J shed 0 bases, with 9 bases lying between them. The CDR3 consists of 15 residues. CDR3 in amino acids: CASSVGAGPNYGYTF. For the CDR3, the DNA is TGTGCCAGCAGCGTAGGGGCAGGTCCTAACTATGGCTACACCTTC.

The chain couples TRBV11-3 to TRBJ2-3, with TRBD2 matching over 7 bases. The CDR3 length is 17 residues. After removal of 0 bases from V and 3 bases from J, the junction contained 9 bases not matched to a gene. Germline V gives CDR1 SGHNT, CDR2 YENEEA. CDR3 region: CASSLEYGTMLTDTQYF. The CDR3 coding sequence is TGTGCCAGCAGCTTAGAGTACGGGACTATGTTGACAGATACGCAGTATTTT.

This clone appeared a few times. The rearrangement joins TRBV6-2 or TRBV6-3 to TRBJ1-5, with D unresolved. V dropped 6 bases and J dropped 0 bases, with 12 bases sitting between them. Per the germline V gene, CDR1 is MNHEY and CDR2 is SVGEGT. There are 15 residues in the CDR3. The CDR3 nucleotides read TGTGCCAGCAGCTCTATCTCTTATAGCAATCAGCCCCAGCATTTT. Amino acids: CASSSISYSNQPQHF.

V is TRBV6-5 and J is TRBJ1-5, with TRBD1 identical over 10 bases. There are 15 residues in the CDR3. Germline V lookup: CDR1 MNHEY, CDR2 SVGAGI. V gave up 6 bases and J gave up 0 bases; unmatched junction bases: 2. Written as DNA, the CDR3 is TGTGCCAGCAGGGGGACAGGGGCTAGCAATCAGCCCCAGCATTTT. Protein: CASRGTGASNQPQHF.

This clone was observed a single time. This chain uses TRBV7-2 with TRBJ1-2; 7 bases line up with TRBD1. With V trimmed by 3 bases and J by 8 bases, 12 bases remained unmatched. Germline V CDR1 and CDR2: SGHTA, FQGNSA. The CDR3 is 15 residues long. CDR3 in amino acids: CASSFPLSGTEGYTF. Written as DNA, the CDR3 is TGTGCCAGCAGCTTTCCGCTGTCGGGGACAGAGGGCTACACCTTC.

This chain uses TRBV4-3 with TRBJ2-1; D is ambiguous. Germline V lookup: CDR1 LGHNA, CDR2 YSLEER. Trimming left V 0 bases short and J 5 bases short, with 8 bases between. This CDR3 is built from 14 residues. CDR3 DNA sequence: TGCGCCAGCAGCCAAGATCTACAGAACAATGAGCAGTTCTTC. It is translated as CASSQDLQNNEQFF.

The rearrangement uses TRBV2 and TRBJ1-4, with 10 bases fitting TRBD1. This CDR3 contains 15 residues. Germline values: CDR1 SNHLY, CDR2 FYNNEI. V shed 8 bases, J shed 3 bases, and the junction held 6 bases outside the gene matches. The CDR3 loop reads CASGGQGLANEKLFF. The CDR3, as DNA: TGTGCCAGCGGGGGACAGGGGTTAGCTAATGAAAAACTGTTTTTT.

The chain recombines TRBV7-2 with TRBJ1-5, with a weak D call TRBD1 (5 bases). CDR3 length: 13 amino acids. Trimming took 5 bases from V and 6 from J, leaving 11 bases between them. Germline lookup yields CDR1 SGHTA and CDR2 FQGNSA. The CDR3 here is CASSPLTAQPQHF. The CDR3 bases are TGTGCCAGCAGCCCCTTGACAGCTCAGCCCCAGCATTTT.

This chain connects TRBV11-3 to TRBJ1-1, with D unclear. CDR1 SGHNT and CDR2 YENEEA come from the germline V gene. Trimming cost V 1 base and J 1 base, with 10 bases left between them. This CDR3 spans 15 amino acids. CDR3 sequence (DNA): TGTGCCAGCAGCTTAGTGAGGCGGCAGAACACTGAAGCTTTCTTT. Residues: CASSLVRRQNTEAFF. The full variable domain, its missing parts supplied by reference TRBV11-3 and TRBJ1-1, is EAGVVQSPRYKIIEKKQPVAFWCNPISGHNTLYWYLQNLGQGPELLIRYENEEAVDDSQLPKDRFSAERLKGVDSTLKIQPAELGDSAVYLCASSLVRRQNTEAFFGQGTRLTVV.

J is TRBJ2-5 and V is TRBV7-3; D is uncertain. The germline V gene has CDR1 SGHTA and CDR2 FQGTGA. The V end was cut by 3 bases, the J end by 0 bases, with 5 bases between. The CDR3 loop spans 13 amino acids. CDR3 DNA sequence: TGTGCCAGCAGCTTGGGCCACCAAGAGACCCAGTACTTC. Translated: CASSLGHQETQYF.